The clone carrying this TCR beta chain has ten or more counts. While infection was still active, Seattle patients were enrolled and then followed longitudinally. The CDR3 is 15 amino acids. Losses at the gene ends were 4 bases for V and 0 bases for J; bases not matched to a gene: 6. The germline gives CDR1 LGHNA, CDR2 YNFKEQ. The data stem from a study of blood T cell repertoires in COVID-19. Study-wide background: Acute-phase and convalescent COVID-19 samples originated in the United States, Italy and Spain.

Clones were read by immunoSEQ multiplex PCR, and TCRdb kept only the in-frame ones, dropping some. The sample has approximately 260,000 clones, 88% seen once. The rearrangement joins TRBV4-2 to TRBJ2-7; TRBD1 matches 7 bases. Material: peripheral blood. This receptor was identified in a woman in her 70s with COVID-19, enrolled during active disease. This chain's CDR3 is CASSLGQPLSYEQYF. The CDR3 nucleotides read TGTGCCAGCAGCCTGGGACAGCCGCTCTCCTACGAGCAGTACTTC.